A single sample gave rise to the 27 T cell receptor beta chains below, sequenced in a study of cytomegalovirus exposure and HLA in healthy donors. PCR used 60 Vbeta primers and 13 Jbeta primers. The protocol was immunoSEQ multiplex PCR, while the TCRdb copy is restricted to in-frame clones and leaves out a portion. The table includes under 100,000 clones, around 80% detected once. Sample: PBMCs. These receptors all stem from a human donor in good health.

The CDR3 coding sequence is TGTGCCAGCAGCCATACTAGCGGAGATACGCAGTATTTT. Its translation is CASSHTSGDTQYF. The chain has TRBV7-2 and TRBJ2-3; 8 nucleotides match TRBD2. Germline CDR1 is SGHTA and CDR2 is FQGNSA. V lost 5 bases to trimming and J lost 5 bases; unmatched junction nucleotides: 3. The CDR3 is made up of 13 amino acids.

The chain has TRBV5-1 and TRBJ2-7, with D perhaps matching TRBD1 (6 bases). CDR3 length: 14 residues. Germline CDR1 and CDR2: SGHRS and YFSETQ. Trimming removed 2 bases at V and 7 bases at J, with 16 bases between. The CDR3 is CASSLTGPLVEQYF. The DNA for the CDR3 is TGCGCCAGCAGCTTAACAGGGCCTTTAGTGGAGCAGTACTTC.

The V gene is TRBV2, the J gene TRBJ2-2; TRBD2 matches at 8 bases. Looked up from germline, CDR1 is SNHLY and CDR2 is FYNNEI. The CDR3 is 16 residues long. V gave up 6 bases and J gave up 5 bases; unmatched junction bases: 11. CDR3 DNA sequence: TGTGCCAGCAGAGTACCGGGAGGGCCTTTAACCGGGGAGCTGTTTTTT. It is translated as CASRVPGGPLTGELFF.

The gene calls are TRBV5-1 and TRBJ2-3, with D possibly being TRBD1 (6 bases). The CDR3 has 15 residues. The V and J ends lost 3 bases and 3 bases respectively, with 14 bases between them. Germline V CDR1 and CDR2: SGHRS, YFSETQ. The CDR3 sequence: CASSSTGKGTDTQYF. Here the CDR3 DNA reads TGCGCCAGCAGCTCGACAGGAAAGGGGACAGATACGCAGTATTTT.

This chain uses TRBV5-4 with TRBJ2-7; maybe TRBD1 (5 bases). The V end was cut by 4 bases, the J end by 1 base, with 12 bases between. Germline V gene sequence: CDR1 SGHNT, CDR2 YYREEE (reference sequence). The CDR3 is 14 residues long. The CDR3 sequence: CASSKKTGSYEQYF. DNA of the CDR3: TGTGCCAGCAGCAAAAAAACAGGATCCTACGAGCAGTACTTC.

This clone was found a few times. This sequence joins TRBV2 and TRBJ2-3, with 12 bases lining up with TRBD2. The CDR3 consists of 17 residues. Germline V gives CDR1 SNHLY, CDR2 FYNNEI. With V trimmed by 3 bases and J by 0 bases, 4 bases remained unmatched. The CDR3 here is CASSDFLAGGSTDTQYF. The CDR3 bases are TGTGCCAGCAGTGATTTCCTAGCGGGGGGGAGCACAGATACGCAGTATTTT.

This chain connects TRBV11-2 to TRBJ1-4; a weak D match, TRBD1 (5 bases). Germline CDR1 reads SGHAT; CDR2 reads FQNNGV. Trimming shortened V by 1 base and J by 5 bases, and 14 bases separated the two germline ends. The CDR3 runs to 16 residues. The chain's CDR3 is CASSLGSGGTNEKLFF. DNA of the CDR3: TGTGCCAGCAGCTTAGGGTCGGGGGGTACCAATGAAAAACTGTTTTTT.

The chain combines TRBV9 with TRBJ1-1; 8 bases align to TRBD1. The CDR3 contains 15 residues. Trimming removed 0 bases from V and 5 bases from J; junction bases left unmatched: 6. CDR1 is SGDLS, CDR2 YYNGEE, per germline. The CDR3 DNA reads TGTGCCAGCAGCGTAGAGCAGGGGGCCTGGACTGAAGCTTTCTTT. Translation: CASSVEQGAWTEAFF. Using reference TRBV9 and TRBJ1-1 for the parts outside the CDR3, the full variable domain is DSGVTQTPKHLITATGQRVTLRCSPRSGDLSVYWYQQSLDQGLQFLIQYYNGEERAKGNILERFSAQQFPDLHSELNLSSLELGDSALYFCASSVEQGAWTEAFFGQGTRLTVV.

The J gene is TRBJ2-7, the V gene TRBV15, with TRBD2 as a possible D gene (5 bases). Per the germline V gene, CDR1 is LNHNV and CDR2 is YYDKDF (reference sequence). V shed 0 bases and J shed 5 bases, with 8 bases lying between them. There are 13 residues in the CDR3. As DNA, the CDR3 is TGTGCCACCAGCAGAGATCCTAGCAACGAGCAGTACTTC. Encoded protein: CATSRDPSNEQYF.

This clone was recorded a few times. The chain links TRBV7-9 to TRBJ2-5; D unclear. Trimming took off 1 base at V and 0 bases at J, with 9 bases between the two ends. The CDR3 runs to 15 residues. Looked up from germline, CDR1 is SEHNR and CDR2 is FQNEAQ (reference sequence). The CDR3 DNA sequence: TGTGCCAGCAGCTTAGGCGCGTTGGACCAAGAGACCCAGTACTTC. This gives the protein CASSLGALDQETQYF.

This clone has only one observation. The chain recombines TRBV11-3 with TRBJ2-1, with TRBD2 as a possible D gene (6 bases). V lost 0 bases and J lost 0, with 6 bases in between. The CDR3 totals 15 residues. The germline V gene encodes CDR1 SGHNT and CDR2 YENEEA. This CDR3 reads CASSLDGSSYNEQFF. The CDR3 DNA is TGTGCCAGCAGCTTAGACGGGAGCTCCTACAATGAGCAGTTCTTC. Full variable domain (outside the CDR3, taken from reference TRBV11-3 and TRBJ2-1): EAGVVQSPRYKIIEKKQPVAFWCNPISGHNTLYWYLQNLGQGPELLIRYENEEAVDDSQLPKDRFSAERLKGVDSTLKIQPAELGDSAVYLCASSLDGSSYNEQFFGPGTRLTVL.

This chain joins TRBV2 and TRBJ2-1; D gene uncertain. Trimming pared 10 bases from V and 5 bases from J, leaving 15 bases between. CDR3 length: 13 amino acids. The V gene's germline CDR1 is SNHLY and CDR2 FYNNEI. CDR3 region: CATEAPPHNEQFF. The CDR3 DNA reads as TGTGCCACCGAGGCTCCCCCCCACAATGAGCAGTTCTTC.

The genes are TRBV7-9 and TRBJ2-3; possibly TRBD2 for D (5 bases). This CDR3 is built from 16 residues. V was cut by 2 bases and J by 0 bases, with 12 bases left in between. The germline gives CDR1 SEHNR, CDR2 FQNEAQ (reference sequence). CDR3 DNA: TGTGCCAGCAGCTTATTAGGCGGGTACAGCACAGATACGCAGTATTTT. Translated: CASSLLGGYSTDTQYF.

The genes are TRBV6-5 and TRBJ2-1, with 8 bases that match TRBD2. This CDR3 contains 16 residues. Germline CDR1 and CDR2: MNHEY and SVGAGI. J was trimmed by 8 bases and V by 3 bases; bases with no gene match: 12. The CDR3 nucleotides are TGTGCCAGCAGTTATTTAGCGGGGCCATCGAAGGATGAGCAGTTCTTC. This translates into CASSYLAGPSKDEQFF.

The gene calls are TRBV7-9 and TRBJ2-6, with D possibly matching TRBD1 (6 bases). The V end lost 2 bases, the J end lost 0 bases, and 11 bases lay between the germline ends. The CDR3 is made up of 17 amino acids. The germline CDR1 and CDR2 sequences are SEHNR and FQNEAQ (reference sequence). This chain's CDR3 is CASSLFRTDSGANVLTF. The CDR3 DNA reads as TGTGCCAGCAGCTTATTTCGGACAGACTCTGGGGCCAACGTCCTGACTTTC.

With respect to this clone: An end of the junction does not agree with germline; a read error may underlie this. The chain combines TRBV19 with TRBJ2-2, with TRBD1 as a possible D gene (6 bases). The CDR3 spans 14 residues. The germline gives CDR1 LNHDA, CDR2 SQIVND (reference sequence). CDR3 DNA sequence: TGTGCCAGCAAAACAGGGTTCAACATCGGGGAGCTGTTTTTT. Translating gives CASKTGFNIGELFF.

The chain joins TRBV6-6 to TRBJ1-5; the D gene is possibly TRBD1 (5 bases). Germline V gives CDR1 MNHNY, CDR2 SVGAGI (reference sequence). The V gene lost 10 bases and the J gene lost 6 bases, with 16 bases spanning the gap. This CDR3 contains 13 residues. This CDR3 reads CATSLRGGQPQHF. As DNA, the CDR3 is TGTGCCACCTCATTACGGGGGGGTCAGCCCCAGCATTTT.

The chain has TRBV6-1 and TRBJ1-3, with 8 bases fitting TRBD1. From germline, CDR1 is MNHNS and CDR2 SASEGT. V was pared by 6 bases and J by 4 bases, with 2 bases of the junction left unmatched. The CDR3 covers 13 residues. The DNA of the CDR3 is TGTGCCAGCAGGACAGGGGACGGAAACACCATATATTTT. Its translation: CASRTGDGNTIYF.

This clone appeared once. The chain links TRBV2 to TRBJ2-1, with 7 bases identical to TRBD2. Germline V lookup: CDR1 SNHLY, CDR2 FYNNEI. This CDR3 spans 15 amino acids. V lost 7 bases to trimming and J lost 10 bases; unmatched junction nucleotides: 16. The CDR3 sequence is CASTPGTGGLVEQFF. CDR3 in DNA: TGTGCCAGCACGCCCGGGACGGGGGGTCTTGTGGAGCAGTTCTTC.

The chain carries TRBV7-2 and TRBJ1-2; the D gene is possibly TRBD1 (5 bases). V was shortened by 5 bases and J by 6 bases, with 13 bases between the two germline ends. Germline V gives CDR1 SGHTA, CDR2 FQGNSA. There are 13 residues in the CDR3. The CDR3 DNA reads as TGTGCCAGCAGCCCCCCCGAAGGGGATGGCTACACCTTC. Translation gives CASSPPEGDGYTF.

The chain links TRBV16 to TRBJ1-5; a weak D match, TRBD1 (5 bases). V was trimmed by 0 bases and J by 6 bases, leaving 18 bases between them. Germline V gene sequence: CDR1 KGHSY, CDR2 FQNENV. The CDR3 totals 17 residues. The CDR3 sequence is CASSQSLRREASQPQHF. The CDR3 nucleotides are TGTGCCAGCAGCCAATCTTTGCGCAGGGAAGCGAGTCAGCCCCAGCATTTT.

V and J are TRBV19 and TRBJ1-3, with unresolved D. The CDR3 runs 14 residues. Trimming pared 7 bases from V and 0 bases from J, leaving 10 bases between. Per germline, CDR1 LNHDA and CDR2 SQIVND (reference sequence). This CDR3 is CASKGEVSGNTIYF. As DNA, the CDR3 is TGTGCCAGTAAAGGAGAGGTCTCTGGAAACACCATATATTTT. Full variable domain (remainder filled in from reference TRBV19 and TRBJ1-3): DGGITQSPKYLFRKEGQNVTLSCEQNLNHDAMYWYRQDPGQGLRLIYYSQIVNDFQKGDIAEGYSVSREKKESFPLTVTSAQKNPTAFYLCASKGEVSGNTIYFGEGSWLTVV.

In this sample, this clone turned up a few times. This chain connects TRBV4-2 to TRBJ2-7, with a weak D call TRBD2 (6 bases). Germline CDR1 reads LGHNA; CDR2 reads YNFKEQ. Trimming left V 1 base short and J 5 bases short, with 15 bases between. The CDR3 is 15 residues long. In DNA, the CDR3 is TGTGCCAGCAGCCAAGTCGGGGGAATGAGCCACGAGCAGTACTTC. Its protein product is CASSQVGGMSHEQYF.

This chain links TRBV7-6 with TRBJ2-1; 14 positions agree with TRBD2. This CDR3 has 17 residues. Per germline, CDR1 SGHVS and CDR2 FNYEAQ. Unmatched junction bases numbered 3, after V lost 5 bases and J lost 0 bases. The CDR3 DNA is TGTGCCAGCAGCCCCGGGACTAGCGGGAGCTCCTACAATGAGCAGTTCTTC. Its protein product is CASSPGTSGSSYNEQFF.

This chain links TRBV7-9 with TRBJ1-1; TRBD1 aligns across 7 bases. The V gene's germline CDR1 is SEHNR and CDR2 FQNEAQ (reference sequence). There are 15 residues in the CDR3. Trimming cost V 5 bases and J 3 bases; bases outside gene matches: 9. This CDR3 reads CASSQVKGAHTEAFF. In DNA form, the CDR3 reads TGTGCCAGCAGCCAGGTTAAGGGGGCCCACACTGAAGCTTTCTTT.

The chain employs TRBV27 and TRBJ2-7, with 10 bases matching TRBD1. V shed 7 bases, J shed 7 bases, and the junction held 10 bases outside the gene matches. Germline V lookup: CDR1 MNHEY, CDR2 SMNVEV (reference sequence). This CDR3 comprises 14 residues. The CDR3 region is CASTTGQGLREQYF. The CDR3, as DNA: TGTGCCAGCACCACGGGACAGGGGTTGAGGGAGCAGTACTTC.

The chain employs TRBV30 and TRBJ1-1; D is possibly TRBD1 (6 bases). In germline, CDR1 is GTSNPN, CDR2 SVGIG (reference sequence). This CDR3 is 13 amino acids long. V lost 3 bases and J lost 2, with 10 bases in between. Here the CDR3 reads CAWSWGTNTEAFF. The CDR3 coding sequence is TGTGCCTGGAGCTGGGGGACAAACACTGAAGCTTTCTTT.